The source of this TCR beta chain is a study of Graves' ophthalmopathy and Graves' hyperthyroidism. Study-level findings and limits: Most expanded clonotypes in thyroid above 0.001 frequency also showed up in blood. With around 70% sensitivity and roughly 72% specificity, the model predicted ophthalmopathy progression.

V shed 1 base and J shed 1 base, with 8 bases lying between them. This CDR3 contains 16 residues. Germline assignment: CDR1 ENHRY and CDR2 SYGVKD. This clonotype was detected a few times. Its antigen is still unknown. The diagnosis was founded upon clinical symptoms, serum thyroxine, TRAb, thyroid ultrasound and orbital computed tomography. The TCR beta CDR3 regions underwent amplification from RNA transcripts. Amplification began with first-round RT-PCR using HTBI primers, then second-round multiplex PCR was performed. TCRdb fed the multiplex PCR reads into MiXCR, producing one record per CDR3 protein. Of 650,000 to 900,000 distinct CDR3 sequences in the sample, approximately 40% are singletons; the top ten hold less than 55%.

The sequence derives from an adult man with Graves' ophthalmopathy. The specimen sequenced was peripheral blood. The chain links TRBV10-3 to TRBJ2-6; D remains ambiguous. CDR3 bases: TGTGCCATCAGTGAGTTTTCTGGTTCTGGGGCCAACGTCCTGACTTTC. Its protein product is CAISEFSGSGANVLTF.